Sequencing of this T cell receptor (beta chain) was carried out in a study of identical twins. About this clonotype: Its antigen is still unknown.

Template switching supplied a universal primer site; unique molecular identifiers were carried on the cDNA. Via MiXCR, TCRdb re-called the 5' RACE reads, giving one row per CDR3 protein. The sample lists 450,000 to 650,000 distinct CDR3 sequences; about 15% were seen once. Study outcomes and limitations: With beta out-of-frame sequences, excess sharing by twins was weaker. Among monozygotic twins, out-of-frame TCR alpha sharing exceeded what models predicted.

The CDR3 sequence is 17 residues long. CDR1 is LGHNA and CDR2 is YNFKEQ in the germline V gene. The junction had 7 bases not matched to a gene; V was cut back by 1 base and J by 4 bases. These data were also reused for a study on yellow fever vaccine responses in identical twins. This second study notes: Twins reportedly had a vaccine T cell response that seemed partly convergent, partly personalized.

The chain has TRBV4-2 and TRBJ2-5; 12 positions match TRBD2. The source is a woman in her late teens or twenties in good health. Sequencing was carried out using CD4+ T cells sorted from blood. This CDR3 reads CASSQVDSSGGAETQYF. The CDR3 DNA is TGTGCCAGCAGCCAAGTGGATTCTAGCGGGGGGGCAGAGACCCAGTACTTC.